The entry that follows covers one TCR beta chain sequence. Assay: immunoSEQ multiplex PCR; the TCRdb copy retains only in-frame clones and omits some. The data show roughly 180,000 clones, with nearly 80% seen just once and 13% to 15% held by the top ten. Cohort assignment relied on participant-reported clinical history. The germline V gene has CDR1 SGHNT and CDR2 YENEEA. CDR3 size: 13 residues. The V and J ends lost 2 bases and 8 bases, in that order; junction bases with no gene match: 3. This entry is derived from a study of blood T cell repertoires in COVID-19. The clonotype originates from a man aged 55-75 years who had been exposed to COVID-19. The rearrangement joins TRBV11-3 to TRBJ2-1, with 7 bases matching TRBD2. The sequenced sample was PBMCs or T cells enriched from blood (not recorded which). The CDR3 sequence: CASSLRLAHEQFF. The CDR3 nucleotides are TGTGCCAGCAGCTTACGACTAGCCCATGAGCAGTTCTTC.